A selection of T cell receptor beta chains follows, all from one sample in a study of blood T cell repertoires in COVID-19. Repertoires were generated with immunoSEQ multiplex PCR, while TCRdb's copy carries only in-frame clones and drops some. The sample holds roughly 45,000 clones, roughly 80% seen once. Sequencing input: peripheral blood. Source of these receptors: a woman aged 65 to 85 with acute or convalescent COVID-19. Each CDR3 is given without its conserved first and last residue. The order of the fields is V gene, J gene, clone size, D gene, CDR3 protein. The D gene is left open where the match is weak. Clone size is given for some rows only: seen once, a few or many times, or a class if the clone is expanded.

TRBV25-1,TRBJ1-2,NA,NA,ASSELGRDSYGYT
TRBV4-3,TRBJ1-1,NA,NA,ASSQDLIGGFRNTEAF
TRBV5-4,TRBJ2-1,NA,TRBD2,ASRGSGGAREQF
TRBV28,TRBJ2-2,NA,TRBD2,ASSRHTSGAGELF
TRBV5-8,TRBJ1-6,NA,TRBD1,ASSLQGARNSPLH
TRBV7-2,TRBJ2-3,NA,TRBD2,ASSLTSGDGSKTQY
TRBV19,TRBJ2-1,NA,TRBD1,ASTETGTGGAKQF
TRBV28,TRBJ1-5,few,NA,ASSPGRGKGNQPQH
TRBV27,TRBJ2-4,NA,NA,ASSTSGALAKNIQY
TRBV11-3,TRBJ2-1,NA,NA,ASSPQGGEQF
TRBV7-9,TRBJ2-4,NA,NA,ASSSDLGWVAKNIQY
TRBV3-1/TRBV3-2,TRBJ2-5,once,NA,ASRDYQETQY
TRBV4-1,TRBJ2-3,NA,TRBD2,ASSQAGLVLRTDTQY